This T cell receptor beta chain was observed in a study of glioma-infiltrating T cells. Study at large: Target coverage was roughly 4.5- to 11-fold for about 940,000 blood T cells.

TCR alpha and beta CDR3 regions were amplified from RNA using iRepertoire nested multiplex PCR. TCRdb re-called the multiplex PCR reads through MiXCR, storing one row per CDR3 protein. The sample carries a few hundred thousand distinct CDR3 sequences, roughly 41% recorded once. CDR3 length: 15 amino acids. From germline, CDR1 is SGHVS and CDR2 FNYEAQ. V was pared by 1 base and J by 0 bases, with 7 bases between. This rearrangement joins TRBV7-6 to TRBJ1-3; D gene uncertain. The sequence was obtained from a human donor with low-grade glioma or glioblastoma, undergoing nonglioma brain surgery, or in good health (not recorded which). Sequencing used glioma tissue, nonneoplastic brain tissue, or PBMCs (not recorded which). In DNA form, the CDR3 reads TGTGCCAGCAGCTTAGGTACACTCTCTGGAAACACCATATATTTT. This gives the protein CASSLGTLSGNTIYF.